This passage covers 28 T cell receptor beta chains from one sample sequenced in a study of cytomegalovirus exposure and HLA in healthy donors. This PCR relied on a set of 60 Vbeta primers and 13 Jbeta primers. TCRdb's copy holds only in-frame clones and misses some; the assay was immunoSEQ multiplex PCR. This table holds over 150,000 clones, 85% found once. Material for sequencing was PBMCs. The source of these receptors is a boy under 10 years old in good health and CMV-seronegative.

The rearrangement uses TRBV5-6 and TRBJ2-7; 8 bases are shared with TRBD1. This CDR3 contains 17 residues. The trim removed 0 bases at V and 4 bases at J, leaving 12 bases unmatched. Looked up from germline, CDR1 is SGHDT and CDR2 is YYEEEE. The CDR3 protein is CASSLGPGQVFFYEQYV. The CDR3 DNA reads TGTGCCAGCAGCTTGGGTCCGGGACAGGTATTTTTTTACGAGCAGTACGTC.

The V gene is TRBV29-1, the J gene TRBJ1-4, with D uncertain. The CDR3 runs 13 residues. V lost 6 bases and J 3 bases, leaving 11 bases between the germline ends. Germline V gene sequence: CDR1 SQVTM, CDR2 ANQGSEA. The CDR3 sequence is CSVPGAANEKLFF. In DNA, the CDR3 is TGCAGCGTACCCGGAGCTGCTAATGAAAAACTGTTTTTT.

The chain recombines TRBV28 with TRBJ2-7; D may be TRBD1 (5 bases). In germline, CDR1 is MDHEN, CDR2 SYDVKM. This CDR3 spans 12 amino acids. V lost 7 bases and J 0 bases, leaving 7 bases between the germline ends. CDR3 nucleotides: TGTGCCAGCAAGGGGTTCTCCTACGAGCAGTACTTC. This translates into CASKGFSYEQYF.

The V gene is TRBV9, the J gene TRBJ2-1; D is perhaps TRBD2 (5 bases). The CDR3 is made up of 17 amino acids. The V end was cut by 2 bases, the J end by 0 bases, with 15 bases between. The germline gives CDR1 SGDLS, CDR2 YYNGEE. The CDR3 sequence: CASSVRSAVSSYNEQFF. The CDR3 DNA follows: TGTGCCAGCAGCGTTAGATCAGCGGTGAGCTCCTACAATGAGCAGTTCTTC.

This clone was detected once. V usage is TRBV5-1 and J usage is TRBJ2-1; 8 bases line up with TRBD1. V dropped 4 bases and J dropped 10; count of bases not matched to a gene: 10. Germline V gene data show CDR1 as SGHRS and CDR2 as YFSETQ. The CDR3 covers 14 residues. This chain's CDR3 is CASSLFTGGREQFF. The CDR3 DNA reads TGCGCCAGCAGCCTATTCACAGGGGGTCGGGAGCAGTTCTTC. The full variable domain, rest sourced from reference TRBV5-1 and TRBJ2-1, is KAGVTQTPRYLIKTRGQQVTLSCSPISGHRSVSWYQQTPGQGLQFLFEYFSETQRNKGNFPGRFSGRQFSNSRSEMNVSTLELGDSALYLCASSLFTGGREQFFGPGTRLTVL.

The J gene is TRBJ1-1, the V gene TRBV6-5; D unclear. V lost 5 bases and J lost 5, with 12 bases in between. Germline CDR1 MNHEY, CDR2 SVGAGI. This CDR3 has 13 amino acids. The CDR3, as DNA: TGTGCCAGCAGTGAGTCCACCCCGACTGAAGCTTTCTTT. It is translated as CASSESTPTEAFF.

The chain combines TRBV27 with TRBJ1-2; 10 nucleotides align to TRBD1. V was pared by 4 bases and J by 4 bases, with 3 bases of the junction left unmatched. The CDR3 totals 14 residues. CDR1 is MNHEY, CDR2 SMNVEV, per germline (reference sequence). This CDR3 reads CASSWTGGSYGYTF. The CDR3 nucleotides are TGTGCCAGCAGTTGGACAGGGGGGAGCTATGGCTACACCTTC.

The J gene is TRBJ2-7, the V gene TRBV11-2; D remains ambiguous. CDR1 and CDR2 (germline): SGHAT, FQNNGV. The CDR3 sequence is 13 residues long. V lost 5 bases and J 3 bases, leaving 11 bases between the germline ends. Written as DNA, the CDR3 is TGTGCCAGCAGCCCCTCGACTCGCTACGAGCAGTACTTC. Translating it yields CASSPSTRYEQYF.

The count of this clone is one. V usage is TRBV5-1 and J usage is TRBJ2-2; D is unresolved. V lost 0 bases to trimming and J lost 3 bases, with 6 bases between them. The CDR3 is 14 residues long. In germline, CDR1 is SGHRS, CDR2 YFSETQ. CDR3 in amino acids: CASSLVTDTGELFF. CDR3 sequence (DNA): TGCGCCAGCAGCTTGGTCACAGACACCGGGGAGCTGTTTTTT.

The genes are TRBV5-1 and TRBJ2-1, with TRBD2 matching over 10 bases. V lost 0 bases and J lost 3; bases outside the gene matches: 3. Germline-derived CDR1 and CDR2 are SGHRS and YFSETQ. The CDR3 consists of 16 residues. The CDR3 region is CASSLALAGGYNEQFF. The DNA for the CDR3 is TGCGCCAGCAGCTTGGCGTTAGCGGGAGGCTACAATGAGCAGTTCTTC.

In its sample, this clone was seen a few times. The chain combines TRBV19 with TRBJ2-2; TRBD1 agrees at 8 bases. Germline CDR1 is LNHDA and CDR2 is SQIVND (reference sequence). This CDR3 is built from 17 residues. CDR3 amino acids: CGTRQGARVGNTGELFF. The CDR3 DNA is TGTGGGACGCGGCAGGGGGCGCGGGTGGGGAACACCGGGGAGCTGTTTTTT.

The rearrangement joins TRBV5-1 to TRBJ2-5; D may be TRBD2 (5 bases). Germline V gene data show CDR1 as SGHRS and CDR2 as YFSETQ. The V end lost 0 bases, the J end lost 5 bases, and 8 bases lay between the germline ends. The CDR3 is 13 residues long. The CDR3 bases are TGCGCCAGCAGCTTGGCGCGGGTGGAGACCCAGTACTTC. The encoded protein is CASSLARVETQYF.

The CDR3 coding sequence is TGCGCCAGCAGCTTCGGGACTAGCGGGGGAGACCTCCACAATGAGCAGTTCTTC. Translating it yields CASSFGTSGGDLHNEQFF. The V gene is TRBV5-1, the J gene TRBJ2-1; 14 nucleotides match TRBD2. Trimming cost V 2 bases and J 5 bases; bases outside gene matches: 9. The CDR3 is 18 amino acids. Germline CDR1 and CDR2: SGHRS and YFSETQ.

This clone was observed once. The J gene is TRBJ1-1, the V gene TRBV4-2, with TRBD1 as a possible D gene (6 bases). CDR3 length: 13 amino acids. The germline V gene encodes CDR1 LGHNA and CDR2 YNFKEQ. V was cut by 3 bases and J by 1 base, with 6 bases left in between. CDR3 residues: CASSQGQNTEAFF. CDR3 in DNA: TGTGCCAGCAGCCAGGGACAGAACACTGAAGCTTTCTTT.

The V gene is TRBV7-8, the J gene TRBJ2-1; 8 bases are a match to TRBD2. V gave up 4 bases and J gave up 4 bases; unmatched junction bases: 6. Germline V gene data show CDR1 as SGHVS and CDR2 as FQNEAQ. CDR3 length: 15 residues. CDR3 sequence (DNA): TGTGCCAGCAGCTCAACTAGCGGACCTTACAATGAGCAGTTCTTC. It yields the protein CASSSTSGPYNEQFF.

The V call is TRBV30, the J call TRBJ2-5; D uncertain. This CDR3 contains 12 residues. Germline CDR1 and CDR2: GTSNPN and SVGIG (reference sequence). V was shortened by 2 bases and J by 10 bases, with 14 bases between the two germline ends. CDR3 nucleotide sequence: TGTGCCTGGAGTCAGACAATCTCCAACCAGTACTTC. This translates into CAWSQTISNQYF.

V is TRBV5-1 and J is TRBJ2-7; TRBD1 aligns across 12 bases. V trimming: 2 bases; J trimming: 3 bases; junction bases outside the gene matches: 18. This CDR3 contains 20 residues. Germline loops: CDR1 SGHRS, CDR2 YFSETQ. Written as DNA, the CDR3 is TGCGCCAGCAGCTTTGAGGGGGGACAGGGGGCAGGCTATCTTTTCTACGAGCAGTACTTC. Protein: CASSFEGGQGAGYLFYEQYF. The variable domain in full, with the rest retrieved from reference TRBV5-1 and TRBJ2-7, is KAGVTQTPRYLIKTRGQQVTLSCSPISGHRSVSWYQQTPGQGLQFLFEYFSETQRNKGNFPGRFSGRQFSNSRSEMNVSTLELGDSALYLCASSFEGGQGAGYLFYEQYFGPGTRLTVT.

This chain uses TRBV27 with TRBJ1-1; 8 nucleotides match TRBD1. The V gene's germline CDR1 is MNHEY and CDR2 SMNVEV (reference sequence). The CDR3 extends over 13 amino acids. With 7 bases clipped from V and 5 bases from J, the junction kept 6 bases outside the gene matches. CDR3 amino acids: CASIAGGATEAFF. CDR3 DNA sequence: TGTGCCAGCATTGCAGGGGGCGCGACTGAAGCTTTCTTT.

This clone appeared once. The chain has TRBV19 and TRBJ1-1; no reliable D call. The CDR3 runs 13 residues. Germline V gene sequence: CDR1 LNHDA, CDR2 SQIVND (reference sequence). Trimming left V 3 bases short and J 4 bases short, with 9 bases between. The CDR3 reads CASSMRHLTEAFF. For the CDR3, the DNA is TGTGCCAGTAGTATGCGGCACCTCACTGAAGCTTTCTTT.

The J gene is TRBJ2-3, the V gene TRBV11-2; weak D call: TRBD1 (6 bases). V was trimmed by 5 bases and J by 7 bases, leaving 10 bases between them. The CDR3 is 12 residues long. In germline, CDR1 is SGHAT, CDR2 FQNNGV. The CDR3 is CASSAQGYTQYF. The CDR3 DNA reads TGTGCCAGCAGCGCCCAGGGGTATACGCAGTATTTT.

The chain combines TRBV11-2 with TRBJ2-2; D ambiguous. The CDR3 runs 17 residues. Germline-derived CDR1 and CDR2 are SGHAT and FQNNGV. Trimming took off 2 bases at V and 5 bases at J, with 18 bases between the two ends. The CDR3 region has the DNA TGTGCCAGCAGCTTACCAACTATAGGTCTGTGGACCGGGGAGCTGTTTTTT. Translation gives CASSLPTIGLWTGELFF.

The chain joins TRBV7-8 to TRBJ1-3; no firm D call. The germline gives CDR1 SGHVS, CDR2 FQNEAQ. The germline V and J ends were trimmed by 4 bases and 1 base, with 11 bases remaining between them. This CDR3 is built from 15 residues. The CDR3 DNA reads TGTGCCAGCAGCTCCCCTGGGCAGTCTGGAAACACCATATATTTT. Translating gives CASSSPGQSGNTIYF. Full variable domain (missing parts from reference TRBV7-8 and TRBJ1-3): GAGVSQSPRYKVAKRGQDVALRCDPISGHVSLFWYQQALGQGPEFLTYFQNEAQLDKSGLPSDRFFAERPEGSVSTLKIQRTQQEDSAVYLCASSSPGQSGNTIYFGEGSWLTVV.

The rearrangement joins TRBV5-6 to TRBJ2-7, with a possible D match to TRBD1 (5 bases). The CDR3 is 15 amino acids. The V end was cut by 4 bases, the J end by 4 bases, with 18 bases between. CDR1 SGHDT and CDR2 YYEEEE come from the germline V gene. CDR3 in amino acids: CASSPGVGSGYEQYF. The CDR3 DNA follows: TGTGCCAGCAGCCCTGGTGTGGGTTCAGGGTACGAGCAGTACTTC.

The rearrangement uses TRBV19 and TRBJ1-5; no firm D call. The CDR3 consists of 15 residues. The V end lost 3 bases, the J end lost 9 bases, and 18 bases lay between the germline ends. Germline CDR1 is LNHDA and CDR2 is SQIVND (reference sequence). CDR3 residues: CASSIARAGKTPQHF. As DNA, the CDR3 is TGTGCCAGTAGTATTGCGAGAGCAGGCAAAACGCCCCAGCATTTT.

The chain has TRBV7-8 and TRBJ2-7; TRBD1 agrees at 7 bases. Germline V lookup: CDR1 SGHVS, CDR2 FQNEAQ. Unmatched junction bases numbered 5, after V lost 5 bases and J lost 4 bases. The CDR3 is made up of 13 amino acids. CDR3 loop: CASSGTAPYEQYF. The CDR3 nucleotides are TGTGCCAGCAGCGGGACAGCCCCGTACGAGCAGTACTTC.

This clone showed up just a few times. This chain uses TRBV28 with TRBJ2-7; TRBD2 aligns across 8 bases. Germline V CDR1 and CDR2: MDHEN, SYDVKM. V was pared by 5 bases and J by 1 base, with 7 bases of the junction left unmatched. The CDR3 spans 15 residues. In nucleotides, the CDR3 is TGTGCCAGCAGTACACCTACTAGCGGATCCTACGAGCAGTACTTC. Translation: CASSTPTSGSYEQYF.

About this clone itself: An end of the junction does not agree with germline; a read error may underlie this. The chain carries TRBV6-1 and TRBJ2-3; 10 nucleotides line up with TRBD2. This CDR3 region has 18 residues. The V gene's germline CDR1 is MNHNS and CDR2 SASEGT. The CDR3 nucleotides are TGTGCCGGCAGTGGATCCTATAGAGGGGGCGGTAGCGGGAGGACGCAGTATTTT. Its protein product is CAGSGSYRGGGSGRTQYF.

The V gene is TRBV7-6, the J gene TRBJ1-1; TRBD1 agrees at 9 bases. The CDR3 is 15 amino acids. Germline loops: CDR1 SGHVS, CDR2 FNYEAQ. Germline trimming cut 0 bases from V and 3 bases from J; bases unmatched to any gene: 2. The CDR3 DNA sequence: TGTGCCAGCAGCTTAGCGGGACAGGGCTACACTGAAGCTTTCTTT. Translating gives CASSLAGQGYTEAFF. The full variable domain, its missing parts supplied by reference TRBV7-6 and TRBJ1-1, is GAGVSQSPRYKVTKRGQDVALRCDPISGHVSLYWYRQALGQGPEFLTYFNYEAQQDKSGLPNDRFSAERPEGSISTLTIQRTEQRDSAMYRCASSLAGQGYTEAFFGQGTRLTVV.